One and the same sample provided the 31 T cell receptor beta chains below, sequenced in a study of blood T cell repertoires in COVID-19. Profiled with immunoSEQ multiplex PCR; TCRdb holds only in-frame clones, not every one. The sample lists over 90,000 clones, about 85% seen once, with about 4.1% in the top ten. Sequenced sample: peripheral blood. The source is a man aged 60 to 69 with acute or convalescent COVID-19.

The rearrangement joins TRBV7-9 to TRBJ1-1, with 10 nucleotides matching TRBD1. The CDR3 has 17 amino acids. The J segment lost 0 bases and the V segment lost 4 bases, leaving 8 bases of the junction unmatched. Per germline, CDR1 SEHNR and CDR2 FQNEAQ (reference sequence). The CDR3 loop reads CASSSPGQGVVNTEAFF. The CDR3 coding sequence is TGTGCCAGCAGCTCGCCCGGACAGGGGGTAGTGAACACTGAAGCTTTCTTT.

The CDR3 is CASSQRDRGSFF. In nucleotides, the CDR3 is TGTGCCAGCAGCCAAAGGGACAGGGGGTCTTTCTTT. The chain uses TRBV3-1 (or the pseudogene TRBV3-2) and TRBJ1-1, with 11 bases identical to TRBD1. Germline-derived CDR1 and CDR2 are LGHDT and YNNKEL (reference sequence). The CDR3 length is 12 residues. The junction had 2 bases not matched to a gene; V was cut back by 2 bases and J by 12 bases.

This clone was detected once. The chain uses TRBV7-8 and TRBJ1-5; weak D call: TRBD1 (5 bases). V lost 6 bases and J 1 base, leaving 16 bases between the germline ends. The CDR3 is made up of 16 amino acids. Per germline, CDR1 SGHVS and CDR2 FQNEAQ. CDR3 nucleotides: TGTGCCAGCAGTCCCGCGGGGGGTCAGAGCAATCAGCCCCAGCATTTT. Translation gives CASSPAGGQSNQPQHF.

The chain carries TRBV14 and TRBJ1-2; D gene unclear. V was pared by 3 bases and J by 7 bases, with 6 bases between. Germline CDR1 and CDR2: SGHDN and FVKESK. The CDR3 is made up of 11 amino acids. The CDR3 sequence is CASSQGFGYTF. The CDR3 coding sequence is TGTGCCAGCAGCCAGGGCTTTGGCTACACCTTC. Full variable domain (missing parts from reference TRBV14 and TRBJ1-2): EAGVTQFPSHSVIEKGQTVTLRCDPISGHDNLYWYRRVMGKEIKFLLHFVKESKQDESGMPNNRFLAERTGGTYSTLKVQPAELEDSGVYFCASSQGFGYTFGSGTRLTVV.

This chain joins TRBV9 and TRBJ2-7; 7 bases fit TRBD2. The CDR3 length is 14 residues. Unmatched junction bases numbered 7, after V lost 4 bases and J lost 3 bases. Germline assignment: CDR1 SGDLS and CDR2 YYNGEE. The CDR3 bases are TGTGCCAGCAGCAAGACTAGCAGAGACTACGAGCAGTACTTC. Translating it yields CASSKTSRDYEQYF.

V is TRBV29-1 and J is TRBJ2-3; D is perhaps TRBD1 (6 bases). CDR1 and CDR2 (germline): SQVTM, ANQGSEA. Trimming cost V 6 bases and J 6 bases, with 13 bases left between them. The CDR3 runs to 12 residues. In DNA form, the CDR3 reads TGCAGCGTAGAAAGGGGGACCGATACGCAGTATTTT. Translated, it gives CSVERGTDTQYF.

The chain couples TRBV6-5 to TRBJ1-1; D is unclear. Germline assignment: CDR1 MNHEY and CDR2 SVGAGI. V lost 6 bases, J lost 0 bases, and 8 bases lay in between. This CDR3 contains 13 residues. The CDR3 sequence: CASSREMNTEAFF. The CDR3 DNA is TGTGCCAGCAGCCGAGAAATGAACACTGAAGCTTTCTTT.

This chain uses TRBV7-9 with TRBJ2-4; 10 positions agree with TRBD2. The length of the CDR3 is 17 residues. V lost 5 bases, J lost 8 bases, and 15 bases stayed unmatched. Germline loops: CDR1 SEHNR, CDR2 FQNEAQ (reference sequence). The CDR3 region is CASSHGLLAGVAYIQYF. CDR3 DNA sequence: TGTGCCAGCAGCCACGGACTGCTAGCGGGAGTTGCGTACATTCAGTACTTC. The whole variable domain, filled in from reference TRBV7-9 and TRBJ2-4, reads DTGVSQNPRHKITKRGQNVTFRCDPISEHNRLYWYRQTLGQGPEFLTYFQNEAQLEKSRLLSDRFSAERPKGSFSTLEIQRTEQGDSAMYLCASSHGLLAGVAYIQYFGAGTRLSVL.

The J gene is TRBJ2-5, the V gene TRBV6-2 or TRBV6-3, with D tentatively TRBD1 (6 bases). Trimming cost V 4 bases and J 3 bases, with 15 bases left between them. Germline V gives CDR1 MNHEY, CDR2 SVGEGT. There are 15 residues in the CDR3. CDR3 nucleotides: TGTGCCAGCAGTTCGTCAACAGGGTTCAAAGAGACCCAGTACTTC. As protein: CASSSSTGFKETQYF.

The CDR3 here is CATSDAYRQETQYF. The CDR3 bases are TGTGCCACCAGTGATGCATACAGGCAAGAGACCCAGTACTTC. The chain couples TRBV24-1 to TRBJ2-5, with D tentatively TRBD1 (5 bases). Germline-derived CDR1 and CDR2 are KGHDR and SFDVKD. The length of the CDR3 is 14 residues. V lost 3 bases and J 2 bases, leaving 9 bases between the germline ends.

CDR3 loop: CASSLGLGALPNEQFF. In nucleotides, the CDR3 is TGCGCCAGCAGCTTGGGGTTAGGGGCCCTTCCCAATGAGCAGTTCTTC. This rearrangement joins TRBV5-1 to TRBJ2-1; D is possibly TRBD1 (5 bases). The V end was cut by 0 bases, the J end by 6 bases, with 16 bases between. The CDR3 runs to 16 residues. The germline CDR1 and CDR2 sequences are SGHRS and YFSETQ.

The chain couples TRBV30 to TRBJ1-6; 7 bases align to TRBD1. Germline lookup yields CDR1 GTSNPN and CDR2 SVGIG (reference sequence). The CDR3 loop spans 15 amino acids. With V trimmed by 2 bases and J by 7 bases, 8 bases remained unmatched. CDR3 loop: CAWSTDRAGNSPLHF. CDR3 bases: TGTGCCTGGAGTACCGACAGGGCTGGGAATTCACCCCTCCACTTT.

The V gene is TRBV10-2, the J gene TRBJ2-7; TRBD1 matches at 8 bases. The junction had 5 bases not matched to a gene; V was cut back by 6 bases and J by 1 base. The CDR3 is made up of 14 amino acids. In germline, CDR1 is WSHSY, CDR2 SAAADI. The CDR3 loop is CASSQTGESYEQYF. CDR3 bases: TGCGCCAGCAGCCAGACAGGGGAGTCCTACGAGCAGTACTTC.

The chain links TRBV5-4 to TRBJ1-2; TRBD1 aligns across 8 bases. The CDR3 is 13 residues long. Trimming took 4 bases from V and 5 from J; bases not matched to a gene: 4. The germline V gene encodes CDR1 SGHNT and CDR2 YYREEE (reference sequence). The CDR3 sequence: CASSPGTGYGYTF. The CDR3 bases are TGTGCCAGCAGCCCCGGGACAGGATATGGCTACACCTTC.

The chain uses TRBV7-9 and TRBJ2-3, with D perhaps TRBD1 (6 bases). The V gene lost 6 bases and the J gene lost 1 base, with 17 bases spanning the gap. CDR3 length: 16 amino acids. The germline V gene has CDR1 SEHNR and CDR2 FQNEAQ (reference sequence). CDR3 in DNA: TGTGCCAGCAGAAATCACAGGGCCTCTGGCACAGATACGCAGTATTTT. It codes for CASRNHRASGTDTQYF. Full variable domain (missing parts from reference TRBV7-9 and TRBJ2-3): DTGVSQNPRHKITKRGQNVTFRCDPISEHNRLYWYRQTLGQGPEFLTYFQNEAQLEKSRLLSDRFSAERPKGSFSTLEIQRTEQGDSAMYLCASRNHRASGTDTQYFGPGTRLTVL.

The chain is built from TRBV19 and TRBJ1-4, with 7 positions matching TRBD1. The CDR3 contains 16 residues. V shed 5 bases, J shed 1 base, and the junction held 7 bases outside the gene matches. Per the germline V gene, CDR1 is LNHDA and CDR2 is SQIVND (reference sequence). For the CDR3, the DNA is TGTGCCAGTAGTTCTAACCCAGGGGGAACTAATGAAAAACTGTTTTTT. It specifies CASSSNPGGTNEKLFF.

The table lists this clone with a few counts. The gene calls are TRBV20-1 and TRBJ2-1; no reliable D call. The CDR3 covers 15 residues. Trimming cost V 5 bases and J 4 bases, with 18 bases left between them. CDR1 is DFQATT and CDR2 is SNEGSKA in the germline V gene (reference sequence). The CDR3 region is CSAGGGVTSYNEQFF. The CDR3 DNA reads as TGCAGTGCTGGTGGTGGAGTTACATCTTACAATGAGCAGTTCTTC.

The V and J genes are TRBV28 and TRBJ2-7, with a weak D call TRBD1 (6 bases). Trimming took off 8 bases at V and 0 bases at J, with 23 bases between the two ends. From germline, CDR1 is MDHEN and CDR2 SYDVKM. This CDR3 is built from 17 residues. CDR3 region: CASAGTSEALSSYEQYF. As DNA, the CDR3 is TGTGCCAGCGCCGGGACAAGCGAGGCCCTTAGCTCCTACGAGCAGTACTTC.

J is TRBJ2-5 and V is TRBV18; 10 bases map to TRBD2. Trimming took 6 bases from V and 5 from J; bases not matched to a gene: 6. The CDR3 contains 14 residues. Per germline, CDR1 KGHSH and CDR2 LQKENI. For the CDR3, the DNA is TGTGCCAGCTCCCCTAGCGGGAGAGGGGAGACCCAGTACTTC. It yields the protein CASSPSGRGETQYF.

The chain is built from TRBV2 and TRBJ1-6, with 8 bases identical to TRBD1. Germline values: CDR1 SNHLY, CDR2 FYNNEI. This CDR3 is 13 amino acids long. V lost 8 bases to trimming and J lost 8 bases; unmatched junction nucleotides: 5. CDR3 bases: TGTGCCAGCCACGGACAGGGTTATTCACCCCTCCACTTT. Amino acids: CASHGQGYSPLHF. Together with reference TRBV2 and TRBJ1-6, the CDR3 gives the full variable domain: EPEVTQTPSHQVTQMGQEVILRCVPISNHLYFYWYRQILGQKVEFLVSFYNNEISEKSEIFDDQFSVERPDGSNFTLKIRSTKLEDSAMYFCASHGQGYSPLHFGNGTRLTVT.

This clone was found a few times. The CDR3 spells CASSIEEQPQHF. The CDR3 DNA follows: TGTGCCAGTAGTATAGAGGAGCAGCCCCAGCATTTT. V gene TRBV19 combines with J gene TRBJ1-5; D not certain. V was shortened by 0 bases and J by 7 bases, with 4 bases between the two germline ends. The germline gives CDR1 LNHDA, CDR2 SQIVND (reference sequence). The CDR3 is 12 amino acids.

This rearrangement joins TRBV5-8 to TRBJ1-1; 7 positions match TRBD1. The ends lost 4 bases at V and 6 bases at J; junction bases unmatched: 12. This CDR3 contains 15 residues. Germline V gene data show CDR1 as SGHTS and CDR2 as YDEGEE. The CDR3 here is CASSPGTAKIPEAFF. As DNA, the CDR3 is TGTGCCAGCAGCCCGGGGACAGCGAAAATACCTGAAGCTTTCTTT.

Points on this clone: One junction end disagrees with the germline gene, perhaps due to a read error. This chain uses TRBV7-8 with TRBJ2-6; perhaps TRBD2 as D (5 bases). The CDR3 length is 17 residues. Germline CDR1 is SGHVS and CDR2 is FQNEAQ. This CDR3 is CTSSLEMRVSGANVLTF. Here the CDR3 DNA reads TGTACCAGCAGCCTCGAGATGAGGGTCTCTGGGGCCAACGTCCTGACTTTC.

This clone was seen a handful of times. This sequence joins TRBV6-5 and TRBJ1-5; D perhaps matches TRBD1 (5 bases). CDR3 length: 14 residues. CDR1 is MNHEY, CDR2 SVGAGI, per germline. Trimming took 5 bases from V and 0 from J, leaving 8 bases between them. The CDR3 DNA reads as TGTGCCAGCAGTCTACAGGATAGCAATCAGCCCCAGCATTTT. This codes for CASSLQDSNQPQHF.

The V and J genes are TRBV2 and TRBJ1-5; 9 bases line up with TRBD1. Germline-derived CDR1 and CDR2 are SNHLY and FYNNEI. Trimming removed 3 bases from V and 6 bases from J; junction bases left unmatched: 3. This CDR3 comprises 14 residues. CDR3: CASSEGTGTQPQHF. The CDR3 DNA reads TGTGCCAGCAGTGAGGGGACAGGGACTCAGCCCCAGCATTTT. Supplemented by reference TRBV2 and TRBJ1-5, the full variable domain reads EPEVTQTPSHQVTQMGQEVILRCVPISNHLYFYWYRQILGQKVEFLVSFYNNEISEKSEIFDDQFSVERPDGSNFTLKIRSTKLEDSAMYFCASSEGTGTQPQHFGDGTRLSIL.

This chain connects TRBV19 to TRBJ2-5; TRBD1 aligns across 9 bases. V was clipped by 2 bases and J by 2 bases; unmatched bases: 6. The CDR3 spans 16 residues. Germline CDR1 is LNHDA and CDR2 is SQIVND (reference sequence). The CDR3 DNA is TGTGCCAGTAGTATAAGCGCACAGGGGGCTCAAGAGACCCAGTACTTC. Amino acid sequence: CASSISAQGAQETQYF. Together with reference TRBV19 and TRBJ2-5, the CDR3 gives the full variable domain: DGGITQSPKYLFRKEGQNVTLSCEQNLNHDAMYWYRQDPGQGLRLIYYSQIVNDFQKGDIAEGYSVSREKKESFPLTVTSAQKNPTAFYLCASSISAQGAQETQYFGPGTRLLVL.

A few counts support this clone. The rearrangement uses TRBV30 and TRBJ1-4, with 11 bases matching TRBD1. This CDR3 region has 13 residues. Germline assignment: CDR1 GTSNPN and CDR2 SVGIG (reference sequence). The trim removed 7 bases at V and 6 bases at J, leaving 4 bases unmatched. CDR3 in amino acids: CAYRDRGYEKLFF. The CDR3 nucleotides read TGTGCCTACCGGGACAGGGGGTATGAAAAACTGTTTTTT.

The gene calls are TRBV6-5 and TRBJ1-4; D uncertain. The V gene lost 4 bases and the J gene lost 5 bases, with 14 bases spanning the gap. The CDR3 runs to 15 residues. Per the germline V gene, CDR1 is MNHEY and CDR2 is SVGAGI. CDR3 nucleotides: TGTGCCAGCAGTTCACCGATCTCCGGGAATGAAAAACTGTTTTTT. It is translated as CASSSPISGNEKLFF.

The genes are TRBV18 and TRBJ1-3; TRBD1 is a possible D gene (5 bases). Germline V gene lookup returns CDR1 KGHSH and CDR2 LQKENI. The CDR3 has 15 residues. Trimming left V 2 bases short and J 4 bases short, with 12 bases between. CDR3: CASSPSRGYGNTIYF. The CDR3 nucleotides read TGTGCCAGCTCACCAAGTAGGGGATACGGAAACACCATATATTTT.

The rearrangement joins TRBV3-1 (or the pseudogene TRBV3-2) to TRBJ2-7, with D perhaps matching TRBD2 (6 bases). Germline V gene sequence: CDR1 LGHDT, CDR2 YNNKEL (reference sequence). CDR3 size: 14 residues. Trimming left V 0 bases short and J 2 bases short, with 8 bases between. DNA for the CDR3: TGTGCCAGCAGCCAAGAGGGACTCCCCTACGAGCAGTACTTC. It yields the protein CASSQEGLPYEQYF.

The chain is built from TRBV28 and TRBJ1-2, with D perhaps TRBD1 (5 bases). The length of the CDR3 is 13 residues. Germline V gene lookup returns CDR1 MDHEN and CDR2 SYDVKM. Trimming took off 8 bases at V and 2 bases at J, with 12 bases between the two ends. The CDR3 loop is CASRARGNYGYTF. DNA of the CDR3: TGTGCCAGCCGAGCCCGGGGGAACTATGGCTACACCTTC.